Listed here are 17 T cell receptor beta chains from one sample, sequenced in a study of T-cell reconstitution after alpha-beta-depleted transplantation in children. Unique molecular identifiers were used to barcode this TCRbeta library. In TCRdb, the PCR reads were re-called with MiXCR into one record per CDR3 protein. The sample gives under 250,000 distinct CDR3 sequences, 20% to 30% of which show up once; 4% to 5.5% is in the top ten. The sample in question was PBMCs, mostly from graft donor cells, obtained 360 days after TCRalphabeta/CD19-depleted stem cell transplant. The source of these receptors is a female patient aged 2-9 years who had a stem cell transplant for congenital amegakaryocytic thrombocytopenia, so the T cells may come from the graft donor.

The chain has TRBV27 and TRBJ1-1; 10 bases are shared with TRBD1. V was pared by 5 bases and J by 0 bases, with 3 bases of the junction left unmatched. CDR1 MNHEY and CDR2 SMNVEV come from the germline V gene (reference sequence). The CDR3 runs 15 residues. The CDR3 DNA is TGTGCCAGCAGTAGACAGGGGGCACTGAACACTGAAGCTTTCTTT. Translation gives CASSRQGALNTEAFF.

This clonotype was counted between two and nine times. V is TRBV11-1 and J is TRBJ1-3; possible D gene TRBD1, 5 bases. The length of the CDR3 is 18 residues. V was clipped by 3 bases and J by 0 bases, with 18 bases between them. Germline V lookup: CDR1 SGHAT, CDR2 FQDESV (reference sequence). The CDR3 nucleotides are TGTGCCAGCAGCTTCAACCTCGAGCAGGGTGTCTCTGGAAACACCATATATTTT. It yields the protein CASSFNLEQGVSGNTIYF.

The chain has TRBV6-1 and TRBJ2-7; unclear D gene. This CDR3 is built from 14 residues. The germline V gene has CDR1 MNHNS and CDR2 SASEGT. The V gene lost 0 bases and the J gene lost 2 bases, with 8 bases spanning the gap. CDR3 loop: CASSEARLPYEQYF. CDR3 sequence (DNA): TGTGCCAGCAGTGAAGCCCGACTTCCCTACGAGCAGTACTTC.

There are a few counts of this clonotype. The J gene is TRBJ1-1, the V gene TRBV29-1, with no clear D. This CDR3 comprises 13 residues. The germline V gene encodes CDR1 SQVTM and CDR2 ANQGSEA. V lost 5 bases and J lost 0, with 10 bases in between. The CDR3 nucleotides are TGCAGCGTTCAGCTGGCCATGAACACTGAAGCTTTCTTT. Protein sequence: CSVQLAMNTEAFF.

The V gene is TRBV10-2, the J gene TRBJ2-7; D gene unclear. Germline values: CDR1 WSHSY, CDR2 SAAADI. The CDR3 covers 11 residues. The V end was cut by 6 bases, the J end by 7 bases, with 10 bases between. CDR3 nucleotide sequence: TGCGCCAGCAGGGAAGGGAAGGAGCAGTACTTC. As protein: CASREGKEQYF.

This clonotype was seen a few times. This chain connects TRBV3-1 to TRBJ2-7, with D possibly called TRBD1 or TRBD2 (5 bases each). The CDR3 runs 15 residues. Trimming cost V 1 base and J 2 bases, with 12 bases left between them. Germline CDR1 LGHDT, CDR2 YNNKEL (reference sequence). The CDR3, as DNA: TGTGCCAGCAGCCAAGTTTCTAGAGGGGCCTACGAGCAGTACTTC. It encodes CASSQVSRGAYEQYF.

The CDR3 DNA is TGTGCCAGCAGCCCGTATGGGGAGTTAATTGAGCAGTTCTTC. Translated: CASSPYGELIEQFF. The gene calls are TRBV7-6 and TRBJ2-1, with D tentatively TRBD2 (5 bases). Germline V lookup: CDR1 SGHVS, CDR2 FNYEAQ. The CDR3 length is 14 residues. Trimming took off 5 bases at V and 9 bases at J, with 17 bases between the two ends. Full variable domain (rest looked up from reference TRBV7-6 and TRBJ2-1): GAGVSQSPRYKVTKRGQDVALRCDPISGHVSLYWYRQALGQGPEFLTYFNYEAQQDKSGLPNDRFSAERPEGSISTLTIQRTEQRDSAMYRCASSPYGELIEQFFGPGTRLTVL.

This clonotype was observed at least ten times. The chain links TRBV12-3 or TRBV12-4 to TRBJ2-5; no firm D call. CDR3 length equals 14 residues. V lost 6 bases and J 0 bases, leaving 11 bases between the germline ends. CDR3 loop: CASRGTAYQETQYF. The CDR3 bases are TGTGCCAGCAGGGGAACCGCGTACCAAGAGACCCAGTACTTC.

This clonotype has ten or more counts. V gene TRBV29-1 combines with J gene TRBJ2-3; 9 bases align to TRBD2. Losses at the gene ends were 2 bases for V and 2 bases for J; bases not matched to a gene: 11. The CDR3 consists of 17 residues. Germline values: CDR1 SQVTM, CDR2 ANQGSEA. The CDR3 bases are TGCAGCGTTGAACCCCCTTTAGCGGGGGAGCTCACAGATACGCAGTATTTT. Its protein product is CSVEPPLAGELTDTQYF.

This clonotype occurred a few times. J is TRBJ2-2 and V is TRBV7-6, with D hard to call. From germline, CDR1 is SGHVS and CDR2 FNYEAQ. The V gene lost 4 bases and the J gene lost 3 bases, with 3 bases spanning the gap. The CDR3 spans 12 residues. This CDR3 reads CASSYHTGELFF. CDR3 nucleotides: TGTGCCAGCAGCTACCACACCGGGGAGCTGTTTTTT. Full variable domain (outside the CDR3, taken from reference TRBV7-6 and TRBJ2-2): GAGVSQSPRYKVTKRGQDVALRCDPISGHVSLYWYRQALGQGPEFLTYFNYEAQQDKSGLPNDRFSAERPEGSISTLTIQRTEQRDSAMYRCASSYHTGELFFGEGSRLTVL.

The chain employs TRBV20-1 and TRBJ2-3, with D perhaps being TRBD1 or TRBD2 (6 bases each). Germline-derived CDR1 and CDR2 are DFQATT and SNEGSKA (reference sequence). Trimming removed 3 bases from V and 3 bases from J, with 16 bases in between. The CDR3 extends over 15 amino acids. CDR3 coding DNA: TGCAGTGCTAGCCCGAGGGGGAGGCTGACAGATACGCAGTATTTT. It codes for CSASPRGRLTDTQYF.

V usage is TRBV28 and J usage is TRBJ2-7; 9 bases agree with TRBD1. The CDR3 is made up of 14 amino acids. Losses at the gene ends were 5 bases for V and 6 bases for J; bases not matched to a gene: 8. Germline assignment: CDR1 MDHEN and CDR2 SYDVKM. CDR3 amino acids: CASSILQGAPEQYF. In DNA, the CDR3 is TGTGCCAGCAGTATATTACAGGGGGCGCCCGAGCAGTACTTC. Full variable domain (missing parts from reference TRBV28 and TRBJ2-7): DVKVTQSSRYLVKRTGEKVFLECVQDMDHENMFWYRQDPGLGLRLIYFSYDVKMKEKGDIPEGYSVSREKKERFSLILESASTNQTSMYLCASSILQGAPEQYFGPGTRLTVT.

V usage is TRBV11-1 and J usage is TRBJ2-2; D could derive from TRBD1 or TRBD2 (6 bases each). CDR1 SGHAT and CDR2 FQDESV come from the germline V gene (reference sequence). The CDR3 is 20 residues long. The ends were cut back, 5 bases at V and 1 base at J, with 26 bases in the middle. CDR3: CASSPGILEGRDKNTGELFF. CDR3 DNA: TGTGCCAGCAGCCCTGGTATCCTGGAGGGCCGGGACAAGAACACCGGGGAGCTGTTTTTT.

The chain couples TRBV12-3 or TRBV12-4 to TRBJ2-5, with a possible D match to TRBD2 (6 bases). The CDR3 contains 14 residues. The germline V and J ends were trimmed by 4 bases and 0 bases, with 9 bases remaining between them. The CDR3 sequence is CASSSRDYQETQYF. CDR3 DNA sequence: TGTGCCAGCAGTTCCCGGGACTACCAAGAGACCCAGTACTTC.

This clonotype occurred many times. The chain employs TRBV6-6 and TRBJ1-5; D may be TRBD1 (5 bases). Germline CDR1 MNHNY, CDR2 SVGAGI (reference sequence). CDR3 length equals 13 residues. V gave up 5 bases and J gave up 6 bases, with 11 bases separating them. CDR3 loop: CASSGEGVQPQHF. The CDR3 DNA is TGTGCCAGCAGTGGAGAAGGGGTTCAGCCCCAGCATTTT.

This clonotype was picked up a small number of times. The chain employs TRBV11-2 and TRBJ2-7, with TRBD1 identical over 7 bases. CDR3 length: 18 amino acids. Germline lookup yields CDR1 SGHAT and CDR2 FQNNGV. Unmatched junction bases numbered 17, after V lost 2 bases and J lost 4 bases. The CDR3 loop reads CASSLMGQPVGLLYEQYF. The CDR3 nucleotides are TGTGCCAGCAGCTTAATGGGACAGCCGGTAGGGCTCCTTTACGAGCAGTACTTC.

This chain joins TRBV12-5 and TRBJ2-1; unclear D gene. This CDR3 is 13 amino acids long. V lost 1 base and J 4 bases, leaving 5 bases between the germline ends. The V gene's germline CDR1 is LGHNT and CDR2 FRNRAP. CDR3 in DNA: TGTGCTAGTGGTTTGGACTATTACAATGAGCAGTTCTTC. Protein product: CASGLDYYNEQFF.